The entry below gives a single T cell receptor (beta chain) sequence along with its context. Its antigen remains unidentified. These data belong to a study of T cells after yellow fever vaccination. Background on the study: Fractions low in cell number were prepared with SMART-Seq v4 Ultra Low Input.

Study-wide results and limits: Shared CD4/CD8 clonotypes were a small share, likely from convergent recombination.

TCRdb fed the 5' RACE reads into MiXCR, producing one record per CDR3 protein. The data hold roughly 520,000 distinct CDR3 sequences, with 21% observed a single time. The CDR3 is 12 amino acids. Germline lookup yields CDR1 SGHNT and CDR2 YYREEE (reference sequence). Trimming took 4 bases from V and 6 from J; bases not matched to a gene: 3. This clonotype originated in a man between 18 and 35 years old who received the YFV17D yellow fever vaccine. This chain connects TRBV5-4 to TRBJ1-1; 7 nucleotides agree with TRBD1. Sample: PBMCs, taken around 3 weeks after the first yellow fever vaccination. The DNA of the CDR3 is TGTGCCAGCAGCAAGACAGGGTCTGAAGCTTTCTTT. Residues: CASSKTGSEAFF.